The 24 T cell receptor beta chains listed next were all sequenced from one sample in a study of shared clonotypes between healthy human individuals. Method: immunoSEQ multiplex PCR; TCRdb's copy keeps in-frame clones and lacks some. The sample includes millions of clones, 90% to 95% of them seen just once. Sequencing used naive CD4+ T cells sorted from blood. The subset was: CD45RA+ positively selected. All receptors derive from a man aged 18-30 years in good health.

V usage is TRBV28 and J usage is TRBJ1-6; unclear D gene. This CDR3 has 12 residues. The V gene lost 6 bases and the J gene lost 9 bases, with 9 bases spanning the gap. Germline CDR1 is MDHEN and CDR2 is SYDVKM. The CDR3 nucleotides read TGTGCCAGCAGCCTAGGGATTTCACCCCTCCACTTT. The encoded protein is CASSLGISPLHF.

The V and J genes are TRBV6-1 and TRBJ2-3; 9 bases are a match to TRBD2. From germline, CDR1 is MNHNS and CDR2 SASEGT. V lost 2 bases to trimming and J lost 2 bases; unmatched junction nucleotides: 5. This CDR3 comprises 16 residues. CDR3 region: CASSELAGGITDTQYF. CDR3 coding DNA: TGTGCCAGCAGTGAATTGGCGGGGGGGATCACAGATACGCAGTATTTT.

Worth noting for this clone: This same CDR3 is encoded by further DNA sequences in the sample. The chain uses TRBV5-1 and TRBJ1-6; perhaps TRBD1 as D (5 bases). Germline CDR1 and CDR2: SGHRS and YFSETQ. This CDR3 contains 15 residues. V lost 4 bases, J lost 5 bases, and 13 bases lay in between. The CDR3: CASSLESGDNSPLHF. The CDR3 coding sequence is TGCGCCAGCAGCCTGGAGTCGGGGGATAATTCACCCCTCCACTTT.

The chain recombines TRBV7-2 with TRBJ1-2; 9 bases are a match to TRBD1. The CDR3 consists of 14 residues. CDR1 is SGHTA and CDR2 is FQGNSA in the germline V gene. V shed 5 bases, J shed 7 bases, and the junction held 8 bases outside the gene matches. CDR3 protein: CASSIRGQGGGYTF. The CDR3, as DNA: TGTGCCAGCAGCATTCGGGGACAGGGTGGTGGCTACACCTTC.

Turning to this clone: This specimen includes other DNA sequences encoding the same CDR3. The DNA of the CDR3 is TGTGCCATCAGTGGGCAGGGAACAGATACGCAGTATTTT. The encoded protein is CAISGQGTDTQYF. The chain links TRBV10-3 to TRBJ2-3, with D possibly matching TRBD1 (5 bases). V was shortened by 4 bases and J by 3 bases, with 8 bases between the two germline ends. Germline values: CDR1 ENHRY, CDR2 SYGVKD. The CDR3 extends over 13 amino acids.

The chain links TRBV4-1 to TRBJ2-4, with TRBD2 matching over 14 bases. The CDR3 is 21 amino acids. V was pared by 0 bases and J by 2 bases, with 12 bases of the junction left unmatched. Germline CDR1 MGHRA, CDR2 YSYEKL. The CDR3 here is CASSQDTGLAGGRGTKNIQYF. CDR3 sequence (DNA): TGCGCCAGCAGCCAAGATACCGGACTAGCGGGGGGAAGGGGGACCAAAAACATTCAGTACTTC.

The V and J genes are TRBV5-4 and TRBJ2-5, with 9 bases identical to TRBD1. V trimming: 4 bases; J trimming: 4 bases; junction bases outside the gene matches: 11. This CDR3 spans 16 amino acids. Germline V gene sequence: CDR1 SGHNT, CDR2 YYREEE (reference sequence). In DNA, the CDR3 is TGTGCCAGCAGCCGAAGTCCGGGACAGGGAAGAGAGACCCAGTACTTC. It specifies CASSRSPGQGRETQYF.

The J gene is TRBJ2-1, the V gene TRBV7-2, with D tentatively TRBD1 or TRBD2 (5 bases each). V lost 5 bases and J 9 bases, leaving 17 bases between the germline ends. CDR1 and CDR2 from the germline V gene are SGHTA and FQGNSA. The CDR3 runs 14 residues. The CDR3 loop is CASSRGRARTEQFF. In DNA form, the CDR3 reads TGTGCCAGCAGCCGGGGCCGGGCGAGGACTGAGCAGTTCTTC.

The rearrangement links TRBV6-5 to TRBJ2-7; D is tentatively TRBD1 or TRBD2 (5 bases each). The CDR3 is made up of 13 amino acids. The germline V gene has CDR1 MNHEY and CDR2 SVGAGI. Trimming stripped 5 bases from V and 3 bases from J, with 11 bases between. CDR3 DNA sequence: TGTGCCAGCAGTATGGGACGGAACTACGAGCAGTACTTC. As protein: CASSMGRNYEQYF.

This sequence joins TRBV15 and TRBJ2-4; D unresolved. V lost 5 bases and J 8 bases, leaving 7 bases between the germline ends. CDR3 size: 11 residues. Looked up from germline, CDR1 is LNHNV and CDR2 is YYDKDF (reference sequence). DNA of the CDR3: TGTGCCACCAGCGATAGGGACATTCAGTACTTC. As protein: CATSDRDIQYF. Together with reference TRBV15 and TRBJ2-4, the CDR3 gives the full variable domain: DAMVIQNPRYQVTQFGKPVTLSCSQTLNHNVMYWYQQKSSQAPKLLFHYYDKDFNNEADTPDNFQSRRPNTSFCFLDIRSPGLGDTAMYLCATSDRDIQYFGAGTRLSVL.

The gene calls are TRBV6-1 and TRBJ2-2; D possibly corresponds to TRBD1 (7 bases). V was shortened by 7 bases and J by 4 bases, with 16 bases between the two germline ends. The CDR3 length is 15 residues. From germline, CDR1 is MNHNS and CDR2 SASEGT. CDR3 nucleotides: TGTGCCAGCACAGGGGGGCAGAAGGGCACCGGGGAGCTGTTTTTT. It translates to CASTGGQKGTGELFF.

In the case of this clone: This sample includes further DNA sequences coding for the same CDR3. The chain recombines TRBV6-5 with TRBJ2-1, with 9 positions matching TRBD2. The V gene's germline CDR1 is MNHEY and CDR2 SVGAGI. J was trimmed by 2 bases and V by 2 bases; bases with no gene match: 1. The CDR3 totals 15 residues. The CDR3 sequence: CASSYGGGAYNEQFF. CDR3 DNA: TGTGCCAGCAGTTACGGCGGGGGGGCCTACAATGAGCAGTTCTTC.

The chain employs TRBV19 and TRBJ2-7, with D possibly TRBD1 on 5 matching bases. Germline V gene lookup returns CDR1 LNHDA and CDR2 SQIVND (reference sequence). This CDR3 comprises 13 residues. V was shortened by 6 bases and J by 0 bases, with 9 bases between the two germline ends. CDR3 DNA sequence: TGTGCCAGTAGCCCGGACAACTCCTACGAGCAGTACTTC. Protein sequence: CASSPDNSYEQYF.

The chain combines TRBV11-2 with TRBJ1-2; D not certain. Germline V gene sequence: CDR1 SGHAT, CDR2 FQNNGV. V was cut by 5 bases and J by 0 bases, with 7 bases left in between. There are 13 residues in the CDR3. CDR3 amino acids: CASSREANYGYTF. The CDR3 region has the DNA TGTGCCAGCAGCCGGGAAGCTAACTATGGCTACACCTTC. The variable domain in full, completed from reference TRBV11-2 and TRBJ1-2, reads EAGVAQSPRYKIIEKRQSVAFWCNPISGHATLYWYQQILGQGPKLLIQFQNNGVVDDSQLPKDRFSAERLKGVDSTLKIQPAKLEDSAVYLCASSREANYGYTFGSGTRLTVV.

This clone was found many times. This CDR3 is also generated by other DNA sequences in the sample. The chain combines TRBV6-6 with TRBJ2-7; 11 positions match TRBD1. The ends lost 6 bases at V and 5 bases at J; junction bases unmatched: 9. Germline V gene data show CDR1 as MNHNY and CDR2 as SVGAGI (reference sequence). The CDR3 has 15 residues. The CDR3 reads CASSSGQGAMHEQYF. The CDR3 DNA reads TGTGCCAGCAGCTCCGGACAGGGGGCAATGCACGAGCAGTACTTC.

For this clone: Within the sample, other DNA sequences also encode this same CDR3. J is TRBJ1-5 and V is TRBV30; D might be TRBD1 (5 bases). Trimming removed 1 base at V and 4 bases at J, with 8 bases between. This CDR3 has 13 residues. Germline CDR1 and CDR2: GTSNPN and SVGIG (reference sequence). The CDR3 spells CAWSGAGNQPQHF. The CDR3 nucleotides are TGTGCCTGGAGTGGGGCAGGGAATCAGCCCCAGCATTTT.

J is TRBJ1-4 and V is TRBV7-2; maybe TRBD1 (5 bases). With 5 bases removed from V and 13 bases from J, the gap between germline ends came to 17 bases. This CDR3 has 13 residues. Germline V gives CDR1 SGHTA, CDR2 FQGNSA. CDR3 DNA sequence: TGTGCCAGCAGCCCTAAGACCGGGACCGGACTGTTTTTT. Encoded protein: CASSPKTGTGLFF.

The rearrangement uses TRBV11-2 and TRBJ1-2; tentative D call: TRBD1 (6 bases). Between the trimmed V and J ends, which lost 5 bases and 3 bases, there was a span of 16 bases. This CDR3 has 15 amino acids. Germline CDR1 is SGHAT and CDR2 is FQNNGV. The CDR3 coding sequence is TGTGCCAGCAGCCCCACGGGGGGGCTACACTATGGCTACACCTTC. The encoded protein is CASSPTGGLHYGYTF.

The chain is built from TRBV25-1 and TRBJ1-6, with D perhaps matching TRBD1 (6 bases). This CDR3 spans 12 amino acids. CDR1 is MGHDK, CDR2 SYGVNS, per germline. The V and J ends lost 2 bases and 11 bases respectively, with 7 bases between them. The CDR3 is CASSEDRPPLHF. The CDR3 DNA reads as TGTGCCAGCAGTGAAGACAGGCCACCCCTCCACTTT.

The chain links TRBV27 to TRBJ1-2, with no clear D. Trimming took 5 bases from V and 0 from J, leaving 10 bases between them. This CDR3 spans 14 amino acids. Germline CDR1 and CDR2: MNHEY and SMNVEV (reference sequence). In DNA form, the CDR3 reads TGTGCCAGCAGTAACGGGCCAGCTAACTATGGCTACACCTTC. This sequence encodes CASSNGPANYGYTF.

V gene TRBV28 combines with J gene TRBJ2-7, with D unresolved. This CDR3 is 12 amino acids long. Germline V gene sequence: CDR1 MDHEN, CDR2 SYDVKM. Trimming cost V 3 bases and J 6 bases, with 9 bases left between them. The CDR3 spells CASSLSLREQYF. CDR3 bases: TGTGCCAGCAGTTTGTCGCTACGCGAGCAGTACTTC.

The CDR3 here is CASSLGASGQETQYF. In DNA form, the CDR3 reads TGTGCCAGCAGCTTAGGGGCTAGCGGCCAAGAGACCCAGTACTTC. The chain recombines TRBV7-9 with TRBJ2-5; 7 bases are shared with TRBD2. Looked up from germline, CDR1 is SEHNR and CDR2 is FQNEAQ (reference sequence). The V and J ends lost 1 base and 1 base, in that order; junction bases with no gene match: 3. The CDR3 sequence is 15 residues long.

The chain employs TRBV5-1 and TRBJ1-4, with D possibly being TRBD1 (5 bases). The CDR3 covers 14 residues. V was clipped by 0 bases and J by 4 bases, with 7 bases between them. Germline CDR1 is SGHRS and CDR2 is YFSETQ. Here the CDR3 DNA reads TGCGCCAGCAGCTTGGAGACAGTTAATGAAAAACTGTTTTTT. Translated, it gives CASSLETVNEKLFF.

CDR3 bases: TGTGCCAGCAGAGGGCAAAGGAACACCGGGGAGCTGTTTTTT. Its protein is CASRGQRNTGELFF. The V gene is TRBV27, the J gene TRBJ2-2, with unresolved D. This CDR3 has 14 amino acids. Trimming took 6 bases from V and 1 from J, leaving 9 bases between them. The germline V gene has CDR1 MNHEY and CDR2 SMNVEV (reference sequence).